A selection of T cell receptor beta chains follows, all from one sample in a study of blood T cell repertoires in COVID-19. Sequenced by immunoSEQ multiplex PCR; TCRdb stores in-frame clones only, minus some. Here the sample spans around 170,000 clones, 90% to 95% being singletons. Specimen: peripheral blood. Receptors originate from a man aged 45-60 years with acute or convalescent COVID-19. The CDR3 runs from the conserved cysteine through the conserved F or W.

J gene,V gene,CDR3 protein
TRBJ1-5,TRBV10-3,CAISAADNNQPQHF
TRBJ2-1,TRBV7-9,CASSTTTSKANEQFF
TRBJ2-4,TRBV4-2,CASSQDVTSGVLAKNIQYF
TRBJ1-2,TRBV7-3,CASSSPSGGYTF
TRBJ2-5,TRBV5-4,CASSPYGETQYF
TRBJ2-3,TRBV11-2,CASSFRLDRGPGGADTQYF
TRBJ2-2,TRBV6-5,CASRSGRELFF
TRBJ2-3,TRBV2,CASRFTGVRADTQYF
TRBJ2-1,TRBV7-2,CASSQANEQFF
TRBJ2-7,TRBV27,CASSSRLAGVLYEQYF
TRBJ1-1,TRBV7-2,CASSLGGGSRGYVEAFF
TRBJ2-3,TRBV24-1,CATSAWIGETDTQYF
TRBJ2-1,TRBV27,CASSLLGWAEQFF
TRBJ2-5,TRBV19,CASSFRLAGGPPQETQYF
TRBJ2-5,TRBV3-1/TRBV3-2,CASSRADRGETQYF
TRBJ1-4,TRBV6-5,CASRTPGQTMEKLFF
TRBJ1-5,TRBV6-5,CATAQFPRGLQPQHF
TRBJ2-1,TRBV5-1,CASSLVAGRHNEQFF
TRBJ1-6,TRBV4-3,CASSQAAARQGSNSPLHF
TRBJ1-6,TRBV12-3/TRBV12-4,CASSLAENSPLHF
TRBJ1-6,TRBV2,CASSEGRANSPLHF
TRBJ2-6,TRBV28,CACGGSPRLGAGANVLTF
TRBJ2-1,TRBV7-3,CASSLTYTNEQFF